Following are 27 T cell receptor beta chains from one sample sequenced in a study of cytomegalovirus exposure and HLA in healthy donors. The protocol was immunoSEQ multiplex PCR, while the TCRdb copy is restricted to in-frame clones and leaves out a portion. This sample yields around 60,000 clones, of which 90% to 95% are seen a single time; 5.8% belongs to the top ten. The sequenced sample consisted of PBMCs. The receptors derive from a woman aged 18-29 years in good health and CMV-seropositive.

This sequence joins TRBV7-6 and TRBJ2-1; the match to TRBD1 covers 7 bases. Germline CDR1 and CDR2: SGHVS and FNYEAQ. The CDR3 consists of 15 residues. The J segment lost 7 bases and the V segment lost 2 bases, leaving 8 bases of the junction unmatched. The CDR3 reads CASSLPPDRANEQFF. The CDR3 DNA is TGTGCCAGCAGCTTACCCCCTGACAGGGCGAATGAGCAGTTCTTC.

The chain has TRBV7-6 and TRBJ2-7; 8 bases line up with TRBD2. CDR1 is SGHVS and CDR2 is FNYEAQ in the germline V gene. The ends lost 5 bases at V and 5 bases at J; junction bases unmatched: 8. The CDR3 length is 14 residues. CDR3 bases: TGTGCCAGCAGCCCTCGCGGTAGCGGGGACGAGCAGTACTTC. Amino acid sequence: CASSPRGSGDEQYF.

The chain couples TRBV7-9 to TRBJ1-1; 7 bases map to TRBD1. V gave up 5 bases and J gave up 3 bases; unmatched junction bases: 9. Germline lookup yields CDR1 SEHNR and CDR2 FQNEAQ (reference sequence). CDR3 length: 15 residues. The CDR3 sequence: CASSPLGDRDTEAFF. The CDR3, as DNA: TGTGCCAGCAGCCCACTGGGAGACAGGGACACTGAAGCTTTCTTT.

The chain combines TRBV6-1 with TRBJ2-3, with 15 bases identical to TRBD2. J was trimmed by 4 bases and V by 8 bases; bases with no gene match: 4. This CDR3 region has 15 residues. The germline gives CDR1 MNHNS, CDR2 SASEGT. The CDR3 sequence is CASQGLAGGSDTQYF. The CDR3, as DNA: TGTGCCAGCCAGGGACTAGCGGGGGGATCAGATACGCAGTATTTT.

The chain employs TRBV6-5 and TRBJ1-2; TRBD1 matches 7 bases. The CDR3 runs 13 residues. Germline loops: CDR1 MNHEY, CDR2 SVGAGI. Germline trimming cut 6 bases from V and 5 bases from J; bases unmatched to any gene: 6. The CDR3 reads CASSPDRVYGYTF. Written as DNA, the CDR3 is TGTGCCAGCAGCCCTGACAGGGTTTATGGCTACACCTTC.

The V gene is TRBV7-9, the J gene TRBJ2-7; TRBD2 is a possible D gene (8 bases). The V gene lost 5 bases and the J gene lost 1 base, with 21 bases spanning the gap. The CDR3 is 17 amino acids. Germline CDR1 and CDR2: SEHNR and FQNEAQ (reference sequence). In DNA form, the CDR3 reads TGTGCCAGCAGCCCAGGGGGTTCACTAGCGGCATCCTACGAGCAGTACTTC. It specifies CASSPGGSLAASYEQYF.

This clone was detected only a few times. The rearrangement joins TRBV5-1 to TRBJ2-7; 9 bases agree with TRBD2. Germline CDR1 SGHRS, CDR2 YFSETQ. The CDR3 spans 15 residues. V shed 1 base, J shed 5 bases, and the junction held 7 bases outside the gene matches. CDR3 DNA sequence: TGCGCCAGCAGCTTGTCGATAGCGGGAGTCAACGAGCAGTACTTC. It codes for CASSLSIAGVNEQYF.

The rearrangement joins TRBV7-3 to TRBJ2-2; perhaps TRBD2 as D (5 bases). The CDR3 is 13 residues long. The V end was cut by 8 bases, the J end by 3 bases, with 10 bases between. The germline CDR1 and CDR2 sequences are SGHTA and FQGTGA. The DNA for the CDR3 is TGTGCCAGCCAGGCGAGGGACACCGGGGAGCTGTTTTTT. Protein product: CASQARDTGELFF.

The chain combines TRBV5-1 with TRBJ1-4, with TRBD1 identical over 9 bases. Germline lookup yields CDR1 SGHRS and CDR2 YFSETQ. This CDR3 has 15 amino acids. Trimming cost V 0 bases and J 5 bases; bases outside gene matches: 2. This chain's CDR3 is CASSLGDRENEKLFF. DNA of the CDR3: TGCGCCAGCAGCTTGGGGGACAGGGAGAATGAAAAACTGTTTTTT.

The chain combines TRBV19 with TRBJ1-3, with 7 bases identical to TRBD1. The CDR3 contains 15 residues. Losses at the gene ends were 6 bases for V and 2 bases for J; bases not matched to a gene: 7. Germline CDR1 and CDR2: LNHDA and SQIVND (reference sequence). CDR3 loop: CASRTDRDPGNTIYF. CDR3 coding DNA: TGTGCCAGTAGGACCGACAGGGACCCTGGAAACACCATATATTTT. Full variable domain (outside the CDR3, taken from reference TRBV19 and TRBJ1-3): DGGITQSPKYLFRKEGQNVTLSCEQNLNHDAMYWYRQDPGQGLRLIYYSQIVNDFQKGDIAEGYSVSREKKESFPLTVTSAQKNPTAFYLCASRTDRDPGNTIYFGEGSWLTVV.

The CDR3 region has the DNA TGTGCCAGCAGCTCCCTAGCGGGAGGTTACGAGCAGTACTTC. Its protein product is CASSSLAGGYEQYF. The chain couples TRBV7-2 to TRBJ2-7, with 11 nucleotides matching TRBD2. Germline CDR1 reads SGHTA; CDR2 reads FQGNSA. The CDR3 is 14 residues long. With 4 bases clipped from V and 4 bases from J, the junction kept 3 bases outside the gene matches.

The chain couples TRBV4-2 to TRBJ1-4, with 7 bases identical to TRBD1. This CDR3 spans 18 amino acids. CDR1 and CDR2 (germline): LGHNA, YNFKEQ. The V and J ends lost 0 bases and 5 bases, in that order; junction bases with no gene match: 12. The CDR3 loop is CASSQEGSGQRMNEKLFF. CDR3 sequence (DNA): TGTGCCAGCAGCCAAGAGGGATCGGGACAGAGGATGAATGAAAAACTGTTTTTT.

This chain uses TRBV5-1 with TRBJ1-1; TRBD1 matches at 8 bases. There are 15 residues in the CDR3. Trimming cost V 1 base and J 1 base; bases outside gene matches: 3. The germline gives CDR1 SGHRS, CDR2 YFSETQ. CDR3 amino acids: CASSLSGQGNTEAFF. The CDR3 bases are TGCGCCAGCAGCTTGTCCGGACAGGGGAACACTGAAGCTTTCTTT.

The chain has TRBV7-8 and TRBJ2-1, with D unresolved. Germline V CDR1 and CDR2: SGHVS, FQNEAQ. V lost 4 bases and J 0 bases, leaving 16 bases between the germline ends. CDR3 length equals 17 residues. The CDR3 region has the DNA TGTGCCAGCAGCTACCGAGATGGGCTATTCTCCTACAATGAGCAGTTCTTC. Protein product: CASSYRDGLFSYNEQFF.

V is TRBV5-6 and J is TRBJ2-5; 14 bases agree with TRBD2. Looked up from germline, CDR1 is SGHDT and CDR2 is YYEEEE. The CDR3 spans 15 residues. V dropped 4 bases and J dropped 5; count of bases not matched to a gene: 4. CDR3 nucleotide sequence: TGTGCCAGCAGCCCGGGACTAGCGGGGGTGGAGACCCAGTACTTC. Its protein is CASSPGLAGVETQYF. The full variable domain, its missing parts supplied by reference TRBV5-6 and TRBJ2-5, is DAGVTQSPTHLIKTRGQQVTLRCSPKSGHDTVSWYQQALGQGPQFIFQYYEEEERQRGNFPDRFSGHQFPNYSSELNVNALLLGDSALYLCASSPGLAGVETQYFGPGTRLLVL.

V and J are TRBV10-1 and TRBJ2-3; tentative D call: TRBD1 (6 bases). Trimming left V 4 bases short and J 2 bases short, with 19 bases between. CDR3 size: 17 residues. Germline V lookup: CDR1 WNHNN, CDR2 SYGVQD (reference sequence). This CDR3 is CASSGGPGQGHTDTQYF. CDR3 nucleotides: TGCGCCAGCAGTGGGGGGCCCGGGCAAGGCCACACAGATACGCAGTATTTT.

The chain combines TRBV5-4 with TRBJ1-1, with 9 nucleotides matching TRBD1. This CDR3 has 13 residues. With V trimmed by 4 bases and J by 10 bases, 8 bases remained unmatched. Germline CDR1 and CDR2: SGHNT and YYREEE (reference sequence). The CDR3 region is CASSGTGRSGAFF. CDR3 sequence (DNA): TGTGCCAGCAGCGGGACAGGGAGGTCAGGAGCTTTCTTT. Full variable domain (remainder filled in from reference TRBV5-4 and TRBJ1-1): ETGVTQSPTHLIKTRGQQVTLRCSSQSGHNTVSWYQQALGQGPQFIFQYYREEENGRGNFPPRFSGLQFPNYSSELNVNALELDDSALYLCASSGTGRSGAFFGQGTRLTVV.

The chain couples TRBV9 to TRBJ1-1; D unclear. CDR3 size: 14 residues. The V and J ends lost 2 bases and 3 bases respectively, with 11 bases between them. CDR1 is SGDLS, CDR2 YYNGEE, per germline. The CDR3 loop reads CASSVGGSDTEAFF. The CDR3, as DNA: TGTGCCAGCAGCGTGGGAGGTAGTGACACTGAAGCTTTCTTT.

V usage is TRBV5-4 and J usage is TRBJ2-2; 9 positions match TRBD2. CDR3 length: 16 residues. After removal of 3 bases from V and 3 bases from J, the junction contained 6 bases not matched to a gene. CDR1 and CDR2 (germline): SGHNT, YYREEE (reference sequence). The CDR3 region is CASSSSGTSYTGELFF. DNA for the CDR3: TGTGCCAGCAGCTCCTCCGGGACTAGCTACACCGGGGAGCTGTTTTTT.

The chain combines TRBV6-5 with TRBJ2-1, with TRBD2 identical over 7 bases. The CDR3 totals 14 residues. J lost 7 bases, V lost 4 bases, and 7 bases had no gene match. From germline, CDR1 is MNHEY and CDR2 SVGAGI. CDR3 loop: CASSLGGRANEQFF. DNA of the CDR3: TGTGCCAGCAGTTTAGGTGGGAGGGCGAATGAGCAGTTCTTC.

The chain combines TRBV13 with TRBJ1-1; D call uncertain. Germline V gene lookup returns CDR1 PRHDT and CDR2 FYEKMQ (reference sequence). The CDR3 sequence is 14 residues long. Trimming pared 3 bases from V and 0 bases from J, leaving 8 bases between. CDR3 sequence: CASSLAELNTEAFF. The CDR3 DNA reads as TGTGCCAGCAGCTTGGCGGAATTGAACACTGAAGCTTTCTTT.

The CDR3 sequence: CASSQDPRGGGTDTQYF. DNA for the CDR3: TGCGCCAGCAGCCAAGATCCACGTGGGGGGGGCACAGATACGCAGTATTTT. The genes are TRBV4-3 and TRBJ2-3; TRBD2 matches at 7 bases. J lost 1 base, V lost 0 bases, and 7 bases had no gene match. This CDR3 comprises 17 residues. The germline V gene has CDR1 LGHNA and CDR2 YSLEER.

The rearrangement joins TRBV7-9 to TRBJ1-5; 8 bases agree with TRBD1. There are 17 residues in the CDR3. Germline CDR1 and CDR2: SEHNR and FQNEAQ (reference sequence). With V trimmed by 5 bases and J by 3 bases, 12 bases remained unmatched. CDR3: CASSPDRGGWLNQPQHF. As DNA, the CDR3 is TGTGCCAGCAGCCCCGACAGGGGCGGCTGGCTCAATCAGCCCCAGCATTTT. Using reference TRBV7-9 and TRBJ1-5 for the parts outside the CDR3, the full variable domain is DTGVSQNPRHKITKRGQNVTFRCDPISEHNRLYWYRQTLGQGPEFLTYFQNEAQLEKSRLLSDRFSAERPKGSFSTLEIQRTEQGDSAMYLCASSPDRGGWLNQPQHFGDGTRLSIL.

The chain couples TRBV28 to TRBJ1-1, with D tentatively TRBD1 (6 bases). From germline, CDR1 is MDHEN and CDR2 SYDVKM. CDR3 length equals 15 residues. V lost 6 bases and J 5 bases, leaving 19 bases between the germline ends. In DNA form, the CDR3 reads TGTGCCAGCAGGCATGGGGGCGGTGAGGGGACTGAAGCTTTCTTT. Translating it yields CASRHGGGEGTEAFF.

The rearrangement uses TRBV5-1 and TRBJ1-6, with D maybe TRBD1 (6 bases). The CDR3 spans 17 residues. CDR1 is SGHRS, CDR2 YFSETQ, per germline. The V end was cut by 4 bases, the J end by 6 bases, with 20 bases between. The CDR3 is CASSTEQGLGLNSPLHF. CDR3 nucleotides: TGCGCCAGCAGCACCGAACAGGGACTAGGGCTTAATTCACCCCTCCACTTT.

CDR3 DNA: TGTGCCAGCGGCCCTTCCGGGACTCCGATCTACGAGCAGTACTTC. Amino acid sequence: CASGPSGTPIYEQYF. The chain is built from TRBV9 and TRBJ2-7; possibly TRBD2 for D (6 bases). There are 15 residues in the CDR3. Deletions cut 7 bases from V and 3 bases from J, with 20 bases between. CDR1 and CDR2 from the germline V gene are SGDLS and YYNGEE.

The rearrangement links TRBV7-9 to TRBJ1-1; no reliable D call. Germline V lookup: CDR1 SEHNR, CDR2 FQNEAQ (reference sequence). Trimming removed 1 base from V and 3 bases from J, with 6 bases in between. CDR3 size: 13 residues. CDR3: CASSLVSYTEAFF. The CDR3 bases are TGTGCCAGCAGCTTAGTTTCATACACTGAAGCTTTCTTT.